This TCR beta chain emerged from a study of shared clonotypes between healthy human individuals. The CDR3 contains 14 residues. In germline, CDR1 is LNHDA, CDR2 SQIVND (reference sequence). Trimming took off 4 bases at V and 0 bases at J, with 10 bases between the two ends. The method was immunoSEQ multiplex PCR; TCRdb's version includes in-frame clones alone and lacks a portion of them. The table records some 1,900,000 clones, approximately 95% of them present only once. Naivety among CD8 cells was defined by CD45RO negativity and positive CCR7 selection, thereby excluding terminally differentiated effector memory CD45RA+ cells. Donors were healthy HIV-negative adults without recently reported acute infections or vaccinations. The study drew all its donors from Caucasian adults living in Nashville, Tennessee.

Sequenced: naive CD8+ T cells sorted from blood. V and J are TRBV19 and TRBJ2-7; tentative D call: TRBD1 (6 bases). The sequence derives from a man younger than 35 in good health. The CDR3 protein is CASSSTGISYEQYF. Written as DNA, the CDR3 is TGTGCCAGTAGTAGTACAGGGATCTCCTACGAGCAGTACTTC.